Each of the 9 T cell receptor beta chains below was sequenced from the same sample in a study of blood T cell repertoires in COVID-19. Repertoires were generated with immunoSEQ multiplex PCR, while TCRdb's copy carries only in-frame clones and drops some. This table has roughly 230,000 clones, 83% appearing once. Input material: peripheral blood. The receptors shown here come from a human donor in a cohort sampled during active COVID-19.

CDR3 in DNA: TGTGCCAGCAGCCCGGGAAGCGGGAGGGTTACCTACGAGCAGTACTTC. Its translation is CASSPGSGRVTYEQYF. V and J are TRBV7-9 and TRBJ2-7, with 10 bases fitting TRBD2. V lost 5 bases, J lost 2 bases, and 9 bases stayed unmatched. Germline lookup yields CDR1 SEHNR and CDR2 FQNEAQ (reference sequence). The CDR3 spans 16 residues.

The DNA of the CDR3 is TGTGCCAGCTCACCACGTAGCGGTAGCGGAGGCGAGCAGTACTTC. Protein product: CASSPRSGSGGEQYF. V usage is TRBV18 and J usage is TRBJ2-7; possible D gene TRBD2, 6 bases. Between the trimmed V and J ends, which lost 1 base and 6 bases, there was a span of 16 bases. Germline V gene lookup returns CDR1 KGHSH and CDR2 LQKENI. The CDR3 spans 15 residues.

This clone occurred a few times. The chain links TRBV18 to TRBJ1-5; D not resolved. The V end was cut by 4 bases, the J end by 7 bases, with 8 bases between. Germline assignment: CDR1 KGHSH and CDR2 LQKENI. The CDR3 runs 12 residues. The CDR3 here is CASSLGGQPQHF. CDR3 DNA sequence: TGTGCCAGCTCACTAGGAGGCCAGCCCCAGCATTTT. Drawing the rest from reference TRBV18 and TRBJ1-5, the complete variable domain is NAGVMQNPRHLVRRRGQEARLRCSPMKGHSHVYWYRQLPEEGLKFMVYLQKENIIDESGMPKERFSAEFPKEGPSILRIQQVVRGDSAAYFCASSLGGQPQHFGDGTRLSIL.

The chain has TRBV11-2 and TRBJ2-7, with TRBD1 matching over 8 bases. Trimming removed 5 bases from V and 3 bases from J; junction bases left unmatched: 9. CDR1 and CDR2 (germline): SGHAT, FQNNGV. This CDR3 region has 15 residues. CDR3 nucleotides: TGTGCCAGCAGCACAAGACAGGGGCCCAACTACGAGCAGTACTTC. This codes for CASSTRQGPNYEQYF.

V and J are TRBV19 and TRBJ2-3, with TRBD2 identical over 9 bases. The trim removed 6 bases at V and 1 base at J, leaving 17 bases unmatched. This CDR3 spans 19 amino acids. CDR1 and CDR2 (germline): LNHDA, SQIVND (reference sequence). The CDR3 DNA follows: TGTGCCAGTAGGCAGAGGCTGGTGGGGCGGGGGGGCCGCACAGATACGCAGTATTTT. Its protein product is CASRQRLVGRGGRTDTQYF. Using reference TRBV19 and TRBJ2-3 for the parts outside the CDR3, the full variable domain is DGGITQSPKYLFRKEGQNVTLSCEQNLNHDAMYWYRQDPGQGLRLIYYSQIVNDFQKGDIAEGYSVSREKKESFPLTVTSAQKNPTAFYLCASRQRLVGRGGRTDTQYFGPGTRLTVL.

V is TRBV7-9 and J is TRBJ1-3, with D perhaps matching TRBD1 (5 bases). The V and J ends lost 6 bases and 0 bases respectively, with 18 bases between them. Looked up from germline, CDR1 is SEHNR and CDR2 is FQNEAQ (reference sequence). The CDR3 is made up of 17 amino acids. CDR3 DNA: TGTGCCAGCAGTTTCCTACGCCAGGGACTCTCTGGAAACACCATATATTTT. Its translation: CASSFLRQGLSGNTIYF. Complete variable domain (other parts from reference TRBV7-9 and TRBJ1-3): DTGVSQNPRHKITKRGQNVTFRCDPISEHNRLYWYRQTLGQGPEFLTYFQNEAQLEKSRLLSDRFSAERPKGSFSTLEIQRTEQGDSAMYLCASSFLRQGLSGNTIYFGEGSWLTVV.

DNA of the CDR3: TGTGCCAGCAGCGTCAACAGCTATCGTGCTACCGGGGAGCTGTTTTTT. Translating it yields CASSVNSYRATGELFF. The V and J genes are TRBV9 and TRBJ2-2; D not certain. V lost 2 bases and J lost 5, with 16 bases in between. This CDR3 region has 16 residues. Per the germline V gene, CDR1 is SGDLS and CDR2 is YYNGEE.

This clone was detected a few times. The CDR3 region has the DNA TGCGCCAGCAGCCAAGAATACAGCCTAAATCAGCCCCAGCATTTT. This sequence encodes CASSQEYSLNQPQHF. The chain recombines TRBV4-1 with TRBJ1-5; D gene uncertain. Germline V lookup: CDR1 MGHRA, CDR2 YSYEKL. V lost 0 bases and J lost 4, with 10 bases in between. The CDR3 runs to 15 residues.

The chain employs TRBV5-5 and TRBJ2-5, with 7 bases fitting TRBD2. Germline-derived CDR1 and CDR2 are SGHKS and YYEKEE (reference sequence). V lost 4 bases and J lost 0; bases outside the gene matches: 6. There are 15 residues in the CDR3. CDR3 nucleotides: TGTGCCAGCAGCCCGATGGGGGGGTACCAAGAGACCCAGTACTTC. Translation: CASSPMGGYQETQYF.